This T cell receptor beta chain emerged from a study of shared clonotypes between healthy human individuals. Generated by immunoSEQ multiplex PCR, the TCRdb table keeps only in-frame clones and is missing some. The sample has approximately 2.4 million clones, approximately 94% seen once. The CDR3 consists of 15 residues. Germline trimming cut 6 bases from V and 10 bases from J; bases unmatched to any gene: 10. From germline, CDR1 is SNHLY and CDR2 FYNNEI. This chain links TRBV2 with TRBJ1-6, with TRBD1 matching 9 bases. The clonotype comes from a man aged 18 to 29 in good health. Sequenced sample: naive CD4+ T cells sorted from blood. Subset given: CD45RA+ positively selected. The CDR3, as DNA: TGTGCCAGCAGAGCTATTACAGGGGGCCGGTCACCCCTCCACTTT. Amino acid sequence: CASRAITGGRSPLHF.